The 24 T cell receptor beta chains below were found in one sample sequenced in a study of blood T cells in healthy people across ages (dated by TCRdb to 2015 to 2017). The library was built by means of 5' RACE. The sequencer was an Illumina HiSeq 2500. A second PCR of about 6 to 11 cycles was performed with a sample-barcoded 5' primer and a J-beta primer mix. TCRdb reprocessing: public reads trimmed at Q25 with fastp, clones called with MiXCR, in-frame beta chains kept. Each CDR3 protein appears once, grouped with its most common genes and DNA. This sample holds 1.5 million to 2 million distinct CDR3 sequences; around 50% were observed only once. Jointly, the top ten make up 2.1% of the sample. Specimen: blood. All receptors derive from a woman between 40 and 55 years old in good health.

This chain connects TRBV6-5 to TRBJ2-6; D uncertain. The length of the CDR3 is 15 residues. Germline assignment: CDR1 MNHEY and CDR2 SVGAGI. The V gene lost 5 bases and the J gene lost 2 bases, with 10 bases spanning the gap. The DNA for the CDR3 is TGTGCCAGCAGTCCAGAGTCCCCTGGGGCCAACGTCCTGACTTTC. Protein: CASSPESPGANVLTF.

A remark on this clonotype: At one boundary the junction diverges from the germline segment, which might be a read error. The chain carries TRBV15 and TRBJ1-2; D is unclear. From germline, CDR1 is LNHNV and CDR2 YYDKDF (reference sequence). The CDR3 spans 13 residues. The chain's CDR3 is CAASSNPNYGYTF. The CDR3 DNA follows: TGTGCCGCCAGCTCAAATCCGAACTATGGCTACACCTTC. The full variable domain, with the rest looked up from reference TRBV15 and TRBJ1-2, is DAMVIQNPRYQVTQFGKPVTLSCSQTLNHNVMYWYQQKSSQAPKLLFHYYDKDFNNEADTPDNFQSRRPNTSFCFLDIRSPGLGDTAMYLCAASSNPNYGYTFGSGTRLTVV.

In its sample, this clonotype was seen a few times. J is TRBJ1-2 and V is TRBV28; D is possibly TRBD1 (6 bases). The CDR3 has 15 residues. The germline V gene encodes CDR1 MDHEN and CDR2 SYDVKM. V lost 4 bases and J lost 4, with 16 bases in between. CDR3 loop: CASSSFGVGAYGYTF. In DNA form, the CDR3 reads TGTGCCAGCAGTTCCTTCGGCGTGGGGGCCTATGGCTACACCTTC.

Concerning this clonotype: One junction end disagrees with the germline gene, perhaps due to a read error. The rearrangement uses TRBV4-2 and TRBJ2-7; D may be TRBD1 or TRBD2 (6 bases each). Germline V gene sequence: CDR1 LGHNA, CDR2 YNFKEQ. The CDR3 contains 15 residues. The CDR3 region has the DNA TGTGCCGGCAGCCGACAGGCCGGGGGCCCATACGAGCAGTACTTC. It is translated as CAGSRQAGGPYEQYF.

The chain recombines TRBV27 with TRBJ1-1, with 8 bases identical to TRBD1. Trimming took 5 bases from V and 6 from J; bases not matched to a gene: 11. The length of the CDR3 is 15 residues. Per the germline V gene, CDR1 is MNHEY and CDR2 is SMNVEV (reference sequence). CDR3 coding DNA: TGTGCCAGCAGTCGCGGCACAGGGGGTTTTTCTGAAGCTTTCTTT. Its translation: CASSRGTGGFSEAFF.

This rearrangement joins TRBV5-1 to TRBJ2-4, with D tentatively TRBD1 (7 bases). V dropped 1 base and J dropped 15 bases, with 17 bases sitting between them. This CDR3 comprises 13 residues. Germline V gene lookup returns CDR1 SGHRS and CDR2 YFSETQ. The CDR3 is CASSLTEGAATYF. CDR3 sequence (DNA): TGCGCCAGCAGCTTGACGGAGGGGGCGGCAACGTACTTC.

This clonotype was recorded a few times. Here the CDR3 DNA reads TGTGCCAGCAGCTTAGGGACTCGGACAGGGCTTTTGGAGACCCAGTACTTC. It yields the protein CASSLGTRTGLLETQYF. The genes are TRBV7-9 and TRBJ2-7, with 8 bases aligning to TRBD1. Matching the DNA end better, TRBJ2-5 makes the J call doubtful. CDR3 length equals 17 residues. Germline V lookup: CDR1 SEHNR, CDR2 FQNEAQ (reference sequence).

The V call is TRBV19, the J call TRBJ2-5; no clear D. The J call may be faulty, since TRBJ2-7 better matches the DNA end. Germline values: CDR1 LNHDA, CDR2 SQIVND (reference sequence). CDR3 length equals 13 residues. The CDR3 nucleotides are TGTGCCACCGGAACCCCTGGGGACTACGAGCAGTACTTC. Encoded protein: CATGTPGDYEQYF.

This clonotype showed up just a few times. The V and J genes are TRBV12-3 or TRBV12-4 and TRBJ2-7, with D perhaps matching TRBD2 (5 bases). The CDR3 is made up of 14 amino acids. Trimming removed 3 bases at V and 1 base at J, with 10 bases between. CDR3 DNA sequence: TGTGCCAGCAGTTTTACGGGAAAATCCTACGAGCAGTACTTC. Its translation is CASSFTGKSYEQYF.

There are a few counts of this clonotype. The V call is TRBV7-2, the J call TRBJ2-4; D remains ambiguous. This CDR3 has 13 amino acids. Trimming pared 1 base from V and 8 bases from J, leaving 9 bases between. CDR1 is SGHTA, CDR2 FQGNSA, per germline. The CDR3 sequence is CASSLEFPDIQYF. CDR3 DNA sequence: TGTGCCAGCAGCTTAGAATTCCCAGACATTCAGTACTTC.

This chain connects TRBV7-2 to TRBJ2-3, with TRBD2 identical over 13 bases. The CDR3 extends over 20 amino acids. The germline V gene encodes CDR1 SGHTA and CDR2 FQGNSA. The V segment lost 6 bases and the J segment 2 bases; nucleotides outside the gene matches: 17. Here the CDR3 reads CASSKTSGGPLTLSTDTQYF. The CDR3 coding sequence is TGTGCCAGCAGTAAGACTAGCGGGGGGCCCCTAACCCTATCCACAGATACGCAGTATTTT.

The V and J genes are TRBV20-1 and TRBJ2-7; 12 bases align to TRBD1. J gave up 7 bases and V 5 bases, and 6 bases lay outside the gene matches. The CDR3 is 13 amino acids. CDR1 and CDR2 (germline): DFQATT, SNEGSKA (reference sequence). This chain's CDR3 is CSAVTGQGAEQYF. CDR3 in DNA: TGCAGTGCTGTGACGGGACAGGGGGCAGAGCAGTACTTC.

The J gene is TRBJ2-7, the V gene TRBV5-1, with D perhaps TRBD2 (5 bases). The CDR3 is made up of 15 amino acids. V dropped 4 bases and J dropped 3 bases, with 17 bases sitting between them. Germline CDR1 SGHRS, CDR2 YFSETQ. The CDR3 region has the DNA TGCGCCAGCAGCCTCCTTGGCATCGGGGACTACGAGCAGTACTTC. Encoded protein: CASSLLGIGDYEQYF.

In its sample, this clonotype was seen a few times. The chain has TRBV6-5 and TRBJ2-3; D gene uncertain. V gave up 9 bases and J gave up 0 bases, with 13 bases separating them. Germline CDR1 MNHEY, CDR2 SVGAGI. CDR3 length: 14 amino acids. The CDR3, as DNA: TGTGCCAGTCGTTCCCAGCCTAGCACAGATACGCAGTATTTT. Amino acids: CASRSQPSTDTQYF.

V usage is TRBV20-1 and J usage is TRBJ1-2, with no clear D. Trimming shortened V by 6 bases and J by 0 bases, and 14 bases separated the two germline ends. This CDR3 spans 14 amino acids. Germline lookup yields CDR1 DFQATT and CDR2 SNEGSKA (reference sequence). The CDR3 spells CSAVRQPANYGYTF. Here the CDR3 DNA reads TGCAGTGCGGTCCGGCAGCCAGCTAACTATGGCTACACCTTC.

Only a few counts were recorded for this clonotype. V is TRBV4-1 and J is TRBJ1-2; possible D gene TRBD1, 6 bases. Germline values: CDR1 MGHRA, CDR2 YSYEKL. The CDR3 length is 15 residues. The ends were cut back, 0 bases at V and 4 bases at J, with 12 bases in the middle. The CDR3 DNA is TGCGCCAGCAGCCAAGATGAGGGGGGAAGCTATGGCTACACCTTC. The encoded protein is CASSQDEGGSYGYTF.

The CDR3 region has the DNA TGTGCCATCTGGAACATCCCCGAGCCCGGAATCAGGCCTGAAGCTTTCTTT. It is translated as CAIWNIPEPGIRPEAFF. The chain combines TRBV10-3 with TRBJ1-1; D gene unclear. The CDR3 is 17 residues long. CDR1 ENHRY and CDR2 SYGVKD come from the germline V gene. V lost 8 bases, J lost 6 bases, and 28 bases lay in between.

This chain uses TRBV29-1 with TRBJ1-2, with a weak D call TRBD1 (5 bases). Per germline, CDR1 SQVTM and CDR2 ANQGSEA. The V and J ends lost 5 bases and 2 bases respectively, with 12 bases between them. CDR3 length: 13 residues. The CDR3: CSVKDILNYGYTF. The CDR3 DNA follows: TGCAGCGTTAAGGACATACTAAACTATGGCTACACCTTC.

This clonotype was counted at least ten times. This chain joins TRBV7-2 and TRBJ2-7, with D maybe TRBD1 (6 bases). Germline V CDR1 and CDR2: SGHTA, FQGNSA. The CDR3 length is 13 residues. With 3 bases removed from V and 2 bases from J, the gap between germline ends came to 8 bases. This chain's CDR3 is CASSFTGTYEQYF. The CDR3 bases are TGTGCCAGCAGCTTTACAGGGACCTACGAGCAGTACTTC.

This clonotype was counted between two and nine times. CDR3 amino acids: CASSLVVGGPNEQFF. DNA for the CDR3: TGTGCCAGCAGCTTAGTAGTGGGGGGGCCGAATGAGCAGTTCTTC. The chain combines TRBV7-2 with TRBJ2-1; weak D call: TRBD2 (7 bases). The CDR3 covers 15 residues. From germline, CDR1 is SGHTA and CDR2 FQGNSA. V lost 1 base and J lost 7, with 14 bases in between. The complete variable domain, with remaining parts taken from reference TRBV7-2 and TRBJ2-1, reads GAGVSQSPSNKVTEKGKDVELRCDPISGHTALYWYRQSLGQGLEFLIYFQGNSAPDKSGLPSDRFSAERTGGSVSTLTIQRTQQEDSAVYLCASSLVVGGPNEQFFGPGTRLTVL.

The sample holds a few counts of this clonotype. The rearrangement uses TRBV27 and TRBJ2-1, with a weak D call TRBD2 (6 bases). This CDR3 spans 20 amino acids. Germline values: CDR1 MNHEY, CDR2 SMNVEV (reference sequence). Deletions cut 0 bases from V and 0 bases from J, with 21 bases between. The DNA for the CDR3 is TGTGCCAGCAGTTTATCGGGGACTTCTTATTCAATGATCTCCTACAATGAGCAGTTCTTC. Translated, it gives CASSLSGTSYSMISYNEQFF.

The chain has TRBV28 and TRBJ1-2, with D unclear. The V and J ends lost 7 bases and 2 bases respectively, with 14 bases between them. This CDR3 contains 14 residues. CDR1 and CDR2 (germline): MDHEN, SYDVKM. CDR3 in DNA: TGTGCCAGCATTTACGGTCGAGAGAACTATGGCTACACCTTC. Protein sequence: CASIYGRENYGYTF.

This clonotype was detected only a few times. V usage is TRBV7-9 and J usage is TRBJ2-3; D uncertain. CDR1 is SEHNR and CDR2 is FQNEAQ in the germline V gene (reference sequence). Trimming pared 6 bases from V and 0 bases from J, leaving 16 bases between. The CDR3 is 16 amino acids. CDR3 DNA sequence: TGTGCCAGCAGTACCGGTAGGGTAGCTAGCACAGATACGCAGTATTTT. The encoded protein is CASSTGRVASTDTQYF.

This clonotype was seen a handful of times. The CDR3 reads CASSDPIRDRAADTQYF. The CDR3 nucleotides read TGTGCCAGCAGTGATCCTATCCGGGACAGGGCGGCAGATACGCAGTATTTT. The V gene is TRBV25-1, the J gene TRBJ2-3; 9 bases map to TRBD1. The CDR3 runs to 17 residues. V lost 3 bases and J lost 4; bases outside the gene matches: 11. From germline, CDR1 is MGHDK and CDR2 SYGVNS.